One and the same sample provided the 14 T cell receptor beta chains below, sequenced in a study of T cells in Graves' hyperthyroidism and ophthalmopathy. The investigators amplified TCR beta CDR3 regions from RNA transcripts. A set of HTBI primers served as the primers for a first-round RT-PCR of the TCR CDR3. TCRdb reprocessed the multiplex PCR reads with MiXCR, giving one entry per CDR3 protein. The table has hundreds of thousands of distinct CDR3 sequences, under 15% seen once. Sequencing was carried out using blood. These TCRs come from a man between 18 and 35 years old with Graves' ophthalmopathy.

This clonotype has only a few counts. The chain has TRBV27 and TRBJ1-4; 8 nucleotides line up with TRBD1. The V segment lost 6 bases and the J segment 8 bases; nucleotides outside the gene matches: 8. The V gene's germline CDR1 is MNHEY and CDR2 SMNVEV (reference sequence). The CDR3 has 14 residues. The CDR3 DNA reads TGTGCCAGCAGCCTGGACAGGGCGGGGGAAAAACTGTTTTTT. Its translation is CASSLDRAGEKLFF.

To note about this clonotype: A much larger clonotype is one base distant, so this may be a read error. The rearrangement uses TRBV4-1 and TRBJ2-5, with unresolved D. This CDR3 has 15 residues. Germline CDR1 and CDR2: MGHRA and YSYEKL. The CDR3 protein is CASSQEPVTQEAQYF. In DNA form, the CDR3 reads TGCGCCAGCAGCCAAGAGCCGGTCACTCAAGAGGCCCAGTACTTC.

This clonotype was seen ten or more times. The V gene is TRBV3-1, the J gene TRBJ1-4, with TRBD1 as a possible D gene (6 bases). CDR3 size: 14 residues. Germline V gene data show CDR1 as LGHDT and CDR2 as YNNKEL (reference sequence). Trimming pared 1 base from V and 8 bases from J, leaving 11 bases between. The DNA of the CDR3 is TGTGCCAGCAGCCAAGCAGGGGTTGGAGAAAAACTGTTTTTT. This sequence encodes CASSQAGVGEKLFF.

The sample holds many counts of this clonotype. The chain uses TRBV7-9 and TRBJ2-7, with TRBD1 matching over 9 bases. Germline CDR1 is SEHNR and CDR2 is FQNEAQ (reference sequence). The CDR3 contains 16 residues. The J segment lost 2 bases and the V segment lost 4 bases, leaving 9 bases of the junction unmatched. The CDR3 nucleotides read TGTGCCAGCAGCTCCCCGGAGGACAGGGGCACCTACGAGCAGTACTTC. As protein: CASSSPEDRGTYEQYF.

In this sample, this clonotype turned up many times. The J gene is TRBJ2-1, the V gene TRBV7-9; TRBD1 aligns across 9 bases. The CDR3 runs to 16 residues. CDR1 SEHNR and CDR2 FQNEAQ come from the germline V gene (reference sequence). Trimming removed 3 bases from V and 6 bases from J; junction bases left unmatched: 9. The CDR3 coding sequence is TGTGCCAGCAGCTTCCCCAGGACAGGGGCGAGCAATGAGCAGTTCTTC. As protein: CASSFPRTGASNEQFF.

This clonotype was recorded many times. The chain uses TRBV20-1 and TRBJ2-3; D could derive from TRBD1 or TRBD2 (5 bases each). Trimming stripped 5 bases from V and 1 base from J, with 13 bases between. CDR1 DFQATT and CDR2 SNEGSKA come from the germline V gene (reference sequence). The CDR3 is 14 amino acids. The CDR3 region is CSAPGLGGTDTQYF. DNA for the CDR3: TGCAGTGCTCCCGGACTGGGGGGCACAGATACGCAGTATTTT.

The DNA of the CDR3 is TGCGCCAGCAGCTTGGTGTCAGGGGGAAATCAGCCCCAGCATTTT. This encodes CASSLVSGGNQPQHF. This chain links TRBV5-1 with TRBJ1-5, with 7 bases lining up with TRBD1. In germline, CDR1 is SGHRS, CDR2 YFSETQ. V dropped 0 bases and J dropped 4; count of bases not matched to a gene: 4. The CDR3 contains 15 residues. Drawing the rest from reference TRBV5-1 and TRBJ1-5, the complete variable domain is KAGVTQTPRYLIKTRGQQVTLSCSPISGHRSVSWYQQTPGQGLQFLFEYFSETQRNKGNFPGRFSGRQFSNSRSEMNVSTLELGDSALYLCASSLVSGGNQPQHFGDGTRLSIL.

This clonotype was seen many times. The chain combines TRBV14 with TRBJ2-1; 9 bases align to TRBD2. Trimming cost V 7 bases and J 5 bases; bases outside gene matches: 3. Germline CDR1 SGHDN, CDR2 FVKESK. CDR3 size: 13 residues. CDR3 bases: TGTGCCAGCAAAGCGGGGGGCAACAATGAGCAGTTCTTC. As protein: CASKAGGNNEQFF. The full variable domain, with the rest looked up from reference TRBV14 and TRBJ2-1, is EAGVTQFPSHSVIEKGQTVTLRCDPISGHDNLYWYRRVMGKEIKFLLHFVKESKQDESGMPNNRFLAERTGGTYSTLKVQPAELEDSGVYFCASKAGGNNEQFFGPGTRLTVL.

Notes on this clonotype: A read error may explain this, as a much larger clone is one base away. The chain uses TRBV12-3 or TRBV12-4 and TRBJ2-7; TRBD2 matches 10 bases. The CDR3 contains 15 residues. Trimming at V came to 3 bases and at J to 7 bases, leaving 9 bases not matched to a gene. The CDR3 bases are TGTGCCAGCAGTTTCGAGCGGGGGGGCCTCAATGAGCAGTACTTC. Protein product: CASSFERGGLNEQYF.

Many counts were recorded for this clonotype. CDR3 amino acids: CATSIGRATDLTYGYTF. CDR3 coding DNA: TGTGCCACCAGCATAGGGAGAGCGACGGATCTTACCTATGGCTACACCTTC. V gene TRBV15 combines with J gene TRBJ1-2; D unresolved. The CDR3 length is 17 residues. Germline-derived CDR1 and CDR2 are LNHNV and YYDKDF (reference sequence). V lost 4 bases and J 4 bases, leaving 22 bases between the germline ends. Looking up the rest from reference TRBV15 and TRBJ1-2 gives the full variable domain: DAMVIQNPRYQVTQFGKPVTLSCSQTLNHNVMYWYQQKSSQAPKLLFHYYDKDFNNEADTPDNFQSRRPNTSFCFLDIRSPGLGDTAMYLCATSIGRATDLTYGYTFGSGTRLTVV.

This clonotype was seen more than once but under ten times. V and J are TRBV5-1 and TRBJ1-2; a possible D gene is TRBD1 (6 bases). CDR3 size: 15 residues. V was trimmed by 0 bases and J by 4 bases, leaving 13 bases between them. CDR1 is SGHRS and CDR2 is YFSETQ in the germline V gene. The CDR3 nucleotides read TGCGCCAGCAGCTTGGGTCAGGGGATTACCTATGGCTACACCTTC. Protein sequence: CASSLGQGITYGYTF.

The chain employs TRBV27 and TRBJ1-5; TRBD1 agrees at 7 bases. V trimming: 7 bases; J trimming: 0 bases; junction bases outside the gene matches: 9. Germline values: CDR1 MNHEY, CDR2 SMNVEV (reference sequence). The CDR3 totals 16 residues. The CDR3 DNA sequence: TGTGCCAGCATGCGAGGGGGCGCTTATAGCAATCAGCCCCAGCATTTT. Its protein is CASMRGGAYSNQPQHF.

This clonotype has ten or more counts. The genes are TRBV5-1 and TRBJ2-1; D possibly corresponds to TRBD1 (5 bases). Germline V gene data show CDR1 as SGHRS and CDR2 as YFSETQ. The CDR3 spans 13 residues. The ends were cut back, 4 bases at V and 6 bases at J, with 11 bases in the middle. The CDR3 loop reads CASSGAAPNEQFF. The CDR3 nucleotides read TGCGCCAGCAGCGGGGCCGCACCCAATGAGCAGTTCTTC.

The sample holds a few counts of this clonotype. An end of the junction differs from the germline gene, which may be a read error. The J gene is TRBJ1-4, the V gene TRBV2; D is undetermined. The CDR3 has 14 residues. Germline V gene data show CDR1 as SNHLY and CDR2 as FYNNEI. The CDR3 region is CASINPATNEKLVF. In DNA form, the CDR3 reads TGTGCCAGCATTAATCCTGCAACTAATGAAAAACTGGTTTTT.